Described below is a single TCR beta chain sequence and its context. The antigen is not known. The J segment lost 2 bases and the V segment lost 3 bases, leaving 13 bases of the junction unmatched. The CDR3 has 16 amino acids. The germline V gene encodes CDR1 DFQATT and CDR2 SNEGSKA (reference sequence). Sequencing used immunoSEQ multiplex PCR; TCRdb keeps in-frame clones, though not all of them. Here the sample spans about 430,000 clones, 75% to 95% being singletons. Described treatment: roughly 19 received Ad26.COV2.S at low or high dose, single or two shots; 5 received placebo; per-sample allocation not given. Sampling took place 63 days after the first vaccine or placebo injection. These data come from a study of Ad26.COV2.S vaccination and SARS-CoV-2 variants. Whole-study context: Recipients of Ad26.COV2.S got it intramuscularly, once or twice 56 days apart.

Notes on the study in general: Substantial breadth in spike-specific CD8+ and CD4+ T cell responses was reportedly seen after vaccination. Among vaccine recipients, spike-specific TCR breadth exceeded that of placebo recipients. Total T cell responses may have been underestimated by the TCR breadth and depth analyses.

The rearrangement joins TRBV20-1 to TRBJ2-7; 7 bases are shared with TRBD2. The source material was peripheral blood, sampled in a trial of Ad26.COV2.S vaccine versus placebo. This receptor was taken from a person between 18 and 60 years old who received the Ad26.COV2.S COVID-19 vaccine or a placebo. The chain's CDR3 is CSASPLLAEQTYEQYF. The CDR3, as DNA: TGCAGTGCTAGTCCCCTCCTAGCGGAGCAGACCTACGAGCAGTACTTC.